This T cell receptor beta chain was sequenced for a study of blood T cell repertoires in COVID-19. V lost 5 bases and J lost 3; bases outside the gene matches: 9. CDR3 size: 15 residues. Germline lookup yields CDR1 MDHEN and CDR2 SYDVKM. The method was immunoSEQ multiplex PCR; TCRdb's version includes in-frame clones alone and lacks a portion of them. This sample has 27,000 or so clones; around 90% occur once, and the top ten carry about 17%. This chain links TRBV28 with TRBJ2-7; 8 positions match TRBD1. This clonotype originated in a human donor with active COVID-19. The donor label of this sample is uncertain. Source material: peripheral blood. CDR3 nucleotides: TGTGCCAGCAGTCCGGGACAGGTCGGAAGCTACGAGCAGTACTTC. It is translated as CASSPGQVGSYEQYF.